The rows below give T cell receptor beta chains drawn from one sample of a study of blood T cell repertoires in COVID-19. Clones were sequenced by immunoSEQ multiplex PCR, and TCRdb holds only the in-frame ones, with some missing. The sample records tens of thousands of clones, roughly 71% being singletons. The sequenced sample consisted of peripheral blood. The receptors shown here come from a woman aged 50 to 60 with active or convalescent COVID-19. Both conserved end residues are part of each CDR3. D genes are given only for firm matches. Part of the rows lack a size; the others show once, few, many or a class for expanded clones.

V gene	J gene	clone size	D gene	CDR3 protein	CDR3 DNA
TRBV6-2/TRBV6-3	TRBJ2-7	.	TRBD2	CASSPGKRENSYEQYF	TGTGCCAGCAGCCCTGGGAAGCGGGAGAACTCCTACGAGCAGTACTTC
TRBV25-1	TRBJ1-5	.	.	CASSEGSQGNIQPQHF	TGTGCCAGCAGTGAAGGGTCACAGGGTAATATCCAGCCCCAGCATTTT
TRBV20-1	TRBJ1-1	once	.	CSASDPGGALNTEAFF	TGCAGTGCTAGTGACCCGGGAGGAGCCCTGAACACTGAAGCTTTCTTT
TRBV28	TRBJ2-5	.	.	CASSLMGLRVETQYF	TGTGCCAGCAGTTTGATGGGACTCCGAGTCGAGACCCAGTACTTC
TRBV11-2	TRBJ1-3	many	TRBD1	CASSLGGQGNTIYF	TGTGCCAGCAGCTTAGGGGGACAGGGGAACACCATATATTTT
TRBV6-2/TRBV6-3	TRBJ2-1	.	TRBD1	CASSRTGGNYNEQFF	TGTGCCAGCAGTAGGACAGGGGGTAACTACAATGAGCAGTTCTTC
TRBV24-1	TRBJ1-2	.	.	CATWGPGVYGYTF	TGTGCCACCTGGGGGCCAGGGGTCTATGGCTACACCTTC
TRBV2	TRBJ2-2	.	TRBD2	CASRGRGTGELFF	TGTGCCAGCAGAGGGAGGGGAACCGGGGAGCTGTTTTTT
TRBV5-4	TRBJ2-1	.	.	CASSLGGTSNEQFF	TGTGCCAGCAGCTTGGGAGGGACTTCCAATGAGCAGTTCTTC
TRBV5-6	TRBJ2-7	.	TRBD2	CASSLARLADGSYEQYF	TGTGCCAGCAGCTTGGCGAGACTAGCGGACGGGTCCTACGAGCAGTACTTC
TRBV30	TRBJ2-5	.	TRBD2	CAWSVLTSAQETQYF	TGTGCCTGGAGTGTACTAACTAGCGCCCAAGAGACCCAGTACTTC
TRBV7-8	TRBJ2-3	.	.	CASSLGPGTDTQYF	TGTGCCAGCAGCTTAGGGCCCGGCACAGATACGCAGTATTTT
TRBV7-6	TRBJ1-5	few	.	CASSLGRGGNQPQHF	TGTGCCAGCAGCTTAGGCAGGGGCGGAAATCAGCCCCAGCATTTT
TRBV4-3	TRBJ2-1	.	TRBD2	CASSQGLAGYNEQFF	TGCGCCAGCAGCCAGGGACTAGCGGGGTACAATGAGCAGTTCTTC
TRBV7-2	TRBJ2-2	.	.	CASRSDRNTGELFF	TGTGCCAGCCGGTCCGACAGGAACACCGGGGAGCTGTTTTTT
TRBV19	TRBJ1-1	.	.	CASRPGGRPEAFF	TGTGCCAGTAGACCGGGGGGCAGGCCTGAAGCTTTCTTT
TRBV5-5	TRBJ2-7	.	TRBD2	CASSFGLAGPYEQYF	TGTGCCAGCAGTTTTGGACTAGCGGGACCCTACGAGCAGTACTTC
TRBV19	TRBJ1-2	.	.	CASSQANYGYTF	TGTGCCAGTAGTCAGGCTAACTATGGCTACACCTTC
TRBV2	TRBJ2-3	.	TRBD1	CASRKDVNRDRDTDTQYF	TGTGCCAGCAGAAAAGACGTAAACCGGGACAGGGACACAGATACGCAGTATTTT
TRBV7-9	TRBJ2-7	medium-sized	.	CASSSSGRQLYEQYF	TGTGCCAGCAGCTCCTCCGGTCGACAGCTATACGAGCAGTACTTC
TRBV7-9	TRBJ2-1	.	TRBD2	CASSPSGSSYNEQFF	TGTGCCAGCAGTCCCAGCGGGAGCTCCTACAATGAGCAGTTCTTC
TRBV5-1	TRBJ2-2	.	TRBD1	CASGITGGNTGELFF	TGCGCCAGCGGGATAACAGGGGGGAACACCGGGGAGCTGTTTTTT
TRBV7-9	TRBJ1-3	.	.	CASSFMGLDSGNTIYF	TGTGCCAGCAGCTTTATGGGACTGGACTCTGGAAACACCATATATTTT
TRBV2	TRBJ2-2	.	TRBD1	CASRTGTANTGELFF	TGTGCCAGCAGAACCGGGACAGCGAACACCGGGGAGCTGTTTTTT
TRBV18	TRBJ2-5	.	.	CASSTAGIQETQYF	TGTGCCAGCTCAACCGCAGGGATCCAAGAGACCCAGTACTTC
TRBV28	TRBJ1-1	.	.	CASSLDGIVTSNPEAFF	TGTGCCAGCAGTTTGGACGGGATCGTGACGTCTAATCCTGAAGCTTTCTTT
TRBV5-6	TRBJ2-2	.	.	CASSPAGANTGELFF	TGTGCCAGCAGCCCCGCGGGCGCGAACACCGGGGAGCTGTTTTTT
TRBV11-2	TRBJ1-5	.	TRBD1	CASSIGTGISNQPQHF	TGTGCCAGCAGCATCGGGACAGGGATTAGCAATCAGCCCCAGCATTTT
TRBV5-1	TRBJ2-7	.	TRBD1	CASSLVIFQGALGEQYF	TGCGCCAGCAGCTTGGTTATTTTCCAGGGGGCGCTGGGGGAGCAGTACTTC
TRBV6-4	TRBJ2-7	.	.	CASSEIINEDSRDEQYF	TGTGCCAGCAGTGAGATTATTAACGAGGACAGCCGGGACGAGCAGTACTTC
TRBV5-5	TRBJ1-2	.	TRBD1	CASSIGQDYGYTF	TGTGCCAGCAGCATCGGACAGGACTATGGCTACACCTTC
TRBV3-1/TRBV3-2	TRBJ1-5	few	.	CASSQGLAGSRDQPQHF	TGTGCCAGCAGCCAAGGTCTGGCAGGATCGAGGGATCAGCCCCAGCATTTT
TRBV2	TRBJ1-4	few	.	CASSRDAQEKLFF	TGTGCCAGCAGCCGCGATGCACAGGAAAAACTGTTTTTT
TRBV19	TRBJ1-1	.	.	CASSLGGEGTEAFF	TGTGCCAGTAGCCTGGGAGGGGAGGGCACTGAAGCTTTCTTT
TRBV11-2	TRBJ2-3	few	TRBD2	CASSLGLAERDTQYF	TGTGCCAGCAGCTTAGGCCTAGCGGAGAGAGATACGCAGTATTTT
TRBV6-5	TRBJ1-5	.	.	CASSILQGRQPQHF	TGTGCCAGCAGTATTCTACAGGGTAGGCAGCCCCAGCATTTT
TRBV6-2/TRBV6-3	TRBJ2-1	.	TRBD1	CASSWHRDRGYNEQFF	TGTGCCAGCAGTTGGCACCGGGACAGGGGTTACAATGAGCAGTTCTTC
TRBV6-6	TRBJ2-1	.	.	CASSPERNEQFF	TGTGCCAGCAGTCCTGAGCGGAATGAGCAGTTCTTC
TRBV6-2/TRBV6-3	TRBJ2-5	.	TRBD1	CASSYQGQDRYQETQYF	TGTGCCAGCAGTTACCAAGGACAGGACAGGTACCAAGAGACCCAGTACTTC
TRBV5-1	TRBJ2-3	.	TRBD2	CASRALAGGGDTQYF	TGCGCCAGCAGGGCGCTAGCGGGAGGGGGAGATACGCAGTATTTT
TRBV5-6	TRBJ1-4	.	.	CASSLGLANEKLFF	TGTGCCAGCAGCTTGGGTCTAGCTAATGAAAAACTGTTTTTT
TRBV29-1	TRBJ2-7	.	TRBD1	CSVEGHRGHEQYF	TGCAGCGTTGAAGGTCACAGGGGCCACGAGCAGTACTTC
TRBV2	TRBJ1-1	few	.	CASSEGQGGFF	TGTGCCAGCAGTGAGGGGCAGGGAGGTTTCTTT
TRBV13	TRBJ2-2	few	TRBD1	CASSLASGTASTGELFF	TGTGCCAGCAGCTTAGCCTCCGGGACAGCAAGCACCGGGGAGCTGTTTTTT
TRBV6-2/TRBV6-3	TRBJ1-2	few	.	CASSHRGSGGYTF	TGTGCCAGCAGCCATCGGGGTTCAGGCGGCTACACCTTC
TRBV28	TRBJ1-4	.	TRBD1	CASSSQGGANEKLFF	TGTGCCAGCAGTTCACAGGGGGGGGCTAATGAAAAACTGTTTTTT